This entry lists 8 T cell receptor beta chains sequenced from one sample in a study of T cell repertoires in cytomegalovirus infection. MiXCR, applied by TCRdb to the reads, yields one record per CDR3 protein. The sample comprises hundreds of thousands of distinct CDR3 sequences, roughly 31% of which are singletons, and approximately 15% rests with the top ten. Sequenced material: PBMCs. These TCRs come from a human donor in good health (CMV status not recorded). Some clones in this sample may be carry-over from other donors' samples.

In this sample, this clonotype turned up a few times. CDR3 loop: CASREWGGEETQYF. The CDR3, as DNA: TGTGCCAGCCGGGAGTGGGGGGGCGAAGAGACCCAGTACTTC. This chain joins TRBV6-1 and TRBJ2-5; the D gene is possibly TRBD2 (7 bases). CDR3 length: 14 residues. Germline CDR1 MNHNS, CDR2 SASEGT. V dropped 8 bases and J dropped 3 bases, with 16 bases sitting between them.

In its sample, this clonotype was seen once. The chain couples TRBV7-2 to TRBJ2-5; the D gene could be TRBD1 or TRBD2 (6 bases each). Deletions cut 0 bases from V and 2 bases from J, with 10 bases between. The germline gives CDR1 SGHTA, CDR2 FQGNSA. The CDR3 is 15 residues long. DNA for the CDR3: TGTGCCAGCAGCTTAGCGGCGGGGACACAAGAGACCCAGTACTTC. Translating it yields CASSLAAGTQETQYF.

This clonotype was observed a few times. This chain uses TRBV4-3 with TRBJ2-7, with D perhaps TRBD2 (6 bases). The V and J ends lost 2 bases and 4 bases respectively, with 12 bases between them. Germline V gives CDR1 LGHNA, CDR2 YSLEER. The CDR3 runs 14 residues. CDR3 protein: CASSQSTSLYEQYF. The CDR3 DNA follows: TGCGCCAGCAGCCAATCGACTAGTCTTTACGAGCAGTACTTC.

This clonotype was counted between two and nine times. The J gene is TRBJ2-7, the V gene TRBV20-1, with 15 nucleotides matching TRBD2. The junction had 7 bases not matched to a gene; V was cut back by 5 bases and J by 2 bases. The V gene's germline CDR1 is DFQATT and CDR2 SNEGSKA (reference sequence). CDR3 size: 16 residues. The CDR3 DNA is TGCAGTGCTCCCAGGACTAGCGGGGGGGGTCCCTACGAGCAGTACTTC. This encodes CSAPRTSGGGPYEQYF.

The table lists this clonotype with a few counts. This rearrangement joins TRBV28 to TRBJ2-5, with D perhaps given as TRBD1 or TRBD2 (5 bases each). Trimming removed 8 bases at V and 5 bases at J, with 12 bases between. CDR1 MDHEN and CDR2 SYDVKM come from the germline V gene. The CDR3 length is 12 residues. The chain's CDR3 is CASVGALETQYF. As DNA, the CDR3 is TGTGCCAGCGTCGGGGCTTTGGAGACCCAGTACTTC. Full variable domain (remainder filled in from reference TRBV28 and TRBJ2-5): DVKVTQSSRYLVKRTGEKVFLECVQDMDHENMFWYRQDPGLGLRLIYFSYDVKMKEKGDIPEGYSVSREKKERFSLILESASTNQTSMYLCASVGALETQYFGPGTRLLVL.

This clonotype has at least ten counts. The chain is built from TRBV19 and TRBJ1-1, with TRBD1 identical over 7 bases. With V trimmed by 3 bases and J by 2 bases, 3 bases remained unmatched. The CDR3 length is 14 residues. Per the germline V gene, CDR1 is LNHDA and CDR2 is SQIVND (reference sequence). This chain's CDR3 is CASSIGTVNTEAFF. CDR3 nucleotide sequence: TGTGCCAGTAGTATTGGGACAGTTAACACTGAAGCTTTCTTT.

This clonotype has only one observation. This may come from a read error, since a much larger clone is one base off. V usage is TRBV6-1 and J usage is TRBJ2-3; D possibly matches TRBD1 or TRBD2 (5 bases each). This CDR3 is built from 16 residues. V was cut by 4 bases and J by 9 bases, with 23 bases left in between. Germline V CDR1 and CDR2: MNHNS, SASEGT. CDR3 amino acids: CASSALRGVQTGTQYF. DNA of the CDR3: TGTGCCAGCAGTGCTTTACGGGGCGTACAGACGGGGACGCAGTATTTT.

This clonotype was observed many times. The chain carries TRBV12-3 or TRBV12-4 and TRBJ1-2, with 9 nucleotides matching TRBD1. With V trimmed by 6 bases and J by 5 bases, 4 bases remained unmatched. This CDR3 is built from 13 residues. CDR3 region: CASRPGTGYGYTF. The CDR3, as DNA: TGTGCCAGCAGACCCGGGACAGGGTATGGCTACACCTTC.